The rows below give T cell receptor beta chains drawn from one sample of a study of OX40 agonist ivuxolimab in advanced cancers. Measured with immunoSEQ multiplex PCR; TCRdb has only the in-frame clones, and not every one. The sample holds 60,000 to 65,000 clones; 80% to 90% are singletons and the top ten take about 3%. Sequenced material: CD4+ or CD8+ T cells sorted from blood, taken in a trial of the OX40 agonist ivuxolimab. The receptors stem from an adult with an advanced solid tumor such as melanoma, head and neck, liver or kidney cancer. The CDR3 runs from the conserved cysteine through the conserved F or W. The D gene is left open where the match is weak. Rows may omit the clone size; those that give it use once, few, many or a size class.

clone_size j_call d_call v_call cdr3_nt cdr3_aa
- TRBJ2-5 TRBD1 TRBV7-8 TGTGCCAGCAGCCGTGGCAGGGGGCCAGAGACCCAGTACTTC CASSRGRGPETQYF
once TRBJ2-7 - TRBV28 TGTGCCAGCAGTTTAAGGGGCCCCTACGAGCAGTACTTC CASSLRGPYEQYF
- TRBJ2-7 TRBD1 TRBV6-5 TGTGCCAGCAGTTCCGGGACAGAGGGCTACGAGCAGTACTTC CASSSGTEGYEQYF
- TRBJ2-1 - TRBV5-5 TGTGCCGGCAGCTCTCAACAGGCCCATATGAAAAATGAGCAGTTCTTC CAGSSQQAHMKNEQFF
- TRBJ2-7 TRBD1 TRBV2 TGTGCCAGCAGTGAAGGACAGGGGGATCCCTACGAGCAGTACTTC CASSEGQGDPYEQYF
- TRBJ2-7 TRBD2 TRBV11-2 TGTGCCAGCAGCCCTGCCGGGACTAGCGGCTACGAGCAGTACTTC CASSPAGTSGYEQYF
once TRBJ2-2 - TRBV11-2 TGTGCCAGCAGCTTAGTTGGGGCGAACACCGGGGAGCTGTTTTTT CASSLVGANTGELFF
- TRBJ2-7 TRBD2 TRBV5-1 TGCGCCAGCAGCTCGCCCGGGACTAGCGACGAGCAGTACTTC CASSSPGTSDEQYF
- TRBJ2-7 - TRBV27 TGTGCCAGCAGTTTATTCGGACCGGCCTACGAGCAGTACTTC CASSLFGPAYEQYF
- TRBJ1-2 - TRBV29-1 TGCAGCGGCCCGGGAGGGCCGATGACCTTC CSGPGGPMTF
- TRBJ2-3 TRBD2 TRBV5-6 TGTGCCAGCAGCTTGGGGCGGGAGTTCTCCCGCACAGATACGCAGTATTTT CASSLGREFSRTDTQYF
- TRBJ2-3 - TRBV28 TGTGCCAGCAGCCAGACAGATACGCAGTATTTT CASSQTDTQYF
few TRBJ2-3 - TRBV9 TGTGCCAGCAGCTCGCTAGTGGGGGGTACGCAGTATTTT CASSSLVGGTQYF
- TRBJ2-5 - TRBV10-3 TGTGCCATCAGGGCCCGTTTAGAGGGCCAAGAGACCCAGTACTTC CAIRARLEGQETQYF
- TRBJ1-4 - TRBV7-9 TGTGCCAGCAGCCACGGGAATCCTGGGACTAATGAAAAACTGTTTTTT CASSHGNPGTNEKLFF
- TRBJ2-7 - TRBV10-3 TGTGCCATCAGTGAGTCGATAGGCCCCCTAGGCGAGCAGTACTTC CAISESIGPLGEQYF
- TRBJ1-1 - TRBV9 TGTGCCAGCAGCGCCGGGGGGGTTTTAGGCACTGAAGCTTTCTTT CASSAGGVLGTEAFF
- TRBJ2-1 - TRBV2 TGTGCCAGCAGTGAACCCCGGGGGCCCTACAATGAGCAGTTCTTC CASSEPRGPYNEQFF
- TRBJ2-5 TRBD1 TRBV5-4 TGTGCCAGCAGCTCGCAGGGGGCGGGGGAGACCCAGTACTTC CASSSQGAGETQYF
- TRBJ1-4 - TRBV11-1 TGTGCCAGCAGCCCGCACAGGGATGAAAAACTGTTTTTT CASSPHRDEKLFF
once TRBJ2-7 - TRBV5-1 TGCGCCAGCAGCTCGTGGTCCGCAAGCTCCTACGAGCAGTACTTC CASSSWSASSYEQYF
- TRBJ2-2 TRBD1 TRBV7-3 TGTGCCAGCAGCCGCGCCAGGGGGAAAACCGGGGAGCTGTTTTTT CASSRARGKTGELFF
- TRBJ1-1 - TRBV19 TGTGCCAGTAGTAGGACGGTGAACACTGAAGCTTTCTTT CASSRTVNTEAFF
- TRBJ2-7 - TRBV6-6 TGTGCCAGCATCGACACGGGCACCTACGAGCAGTACTTC CASIDTGTYEQYF
- TRBJ2-5 - TRBV7-3 TGTGCCAGCAGCTTAGTTGTGGGACCCCAAGAGACCCAGTACTTC CASSLVVGPQETQYF
- TRBJ1-3 - TRBV7-2 TGTGCCAGCAGCCAGGGATTCTCTGGAAACACCATATATTTT CASSQGFSGNTIYF
- TRBJ1-1 - TRBV2 TGTGCCAGCAGCTCGTTAGGTAGAAAAGCTTTCTTT CASSSLGRKAFF
- TRBJ2-2 - TRBV9 TGTGCCAGCAGCGCCGACCTAGAGAACACCGGGGAGCTGTTTTTT CASSADLENTGELFF